What follows are 17 T cell receptor beta chains derived from one specimen sequenced in a study of blood T cell repertoires in COVID-19. Profiled with immunoSEQ multiplex PCR; TCRdb holds only in-frame clones, not every one. The repertoire holds about 43,000 clones, roughly 83% seen once, with roughly 2.6% in the top ten. Source material: peripheral blood. The source is a woman aged 55-75 years with acute or convalescent COVID-19.

V and J are TRBV5-6 and TRBJ2-7; no firm D call. The germline gives CDR1 SGHDT, CDR2 YYEEEE. The CDR3 consists of 14 residues. Deletions cut 1 base from V and 3 bases from J, with 11 bases between. CDR3: CASSLTHALYEQYF. In nucleotides, the CDR3 is TGTGCCAGCAGCTTGACCCACGCACTCTACGAGCAGTACTTC.

This clone has more than one count but fewer than ten. The chain combines TRBV15 with TRBJ2-1, with TRBD1 as a possible D gene (5 bases). The germline V gene has CDR1 LNHNV and CDR2 YYDKDF (reference sequence). V lost 0 bases and J lost 5, with 8 bases in between. The CDR3 is made up of 14 amino acids. CDR3 sequence reads: CATSRENRNNEQFF. CDR3 nucleotides: TGTGCCACCAGCAGAGAAAACAGGAACAATGAGCAGTTCTTC.

The chain recombines TRBV19 with TRBJ2-7; 7 nucleotides align to TRBD1. With 1 base clipped from V and 0 bases from J, the junction kept 9 bases outside the gene matches. The CDR3 is made up of 17 amino acids. Germline-derived CDR1 and CDR2 are LNHDA and SQIVND (reference sequence). The CDR3 region has the DNA TGTGCCAGTAGTATAGGACAGGGCCAACTGGGCTCCTACGAGCAGTACTTC. Translating gives CASSIGQGQLGSYEQYF.

The V gene is TRBV5-6, the J gene TRBJ2-5, with D tentatively TRBD2 (5 bases). V lost 4 bases and J lost 5, with 18 bases in between. CDR1 is SGHDT and CDR2 is YYEEEE in the germline V gene. The CDR3 runs to 15 residues. The CDR3 DNA reads as TGTGCCAGCAGCCGTGGCAGACTACGAGGGGAGACCCAGTACTTC. It codes for CASSRGRLRGETQYF.

This chain links TRBV7-2 with TRBJ2-2; 9 nucleotides match TRBD1. V was clipped by 4 bases and J by 7 bases; unmatched bases: 7. CDR3 length equals 15 residues. The germline gives CDR1 SGHTA, CDR2 FQGNSA. The CDR3 region is CASSSLDRGGGELFF. The CDR3 DNA reads as TGTGCCAGCAGCTCCTTGGACAGGGGAGGCGGGGAGCTGTTTTTT. Filled out from reference TRBV7-2 and TRBJ2-2, the complete variable domain reads GAGVSQSPSNKVTEKGKDVELRCDPISGHTALYWYRQSLGQGLEFLIYFQGNSAPDKSGLPSDRFSAERTGGSVSTLTIQRTQQEDSAVYLCASSSLDRGGGELFFGEGSRLTVL.

The rearrangement uses TRBV9 and TRBJ2-3; D might be TRBD2 (5 bases). This CDR3 spans 18 amino acids. The germline V and J ends were trimmed by 0 bases and 2 bases, with 19 bases remaining between them. Germline V gene lookup returns CDR1 SGDLS and CDR2 YYNGEE. The CDR3 DNA is TGTGCCAGCAGCGTAGGGGTACTAGGTCTCGGCGCCACAGATACGCAGTATTTT. Encoded protein: CASSVGVLGLGATDTQYF.

The chain joins TRBV19 to TRBJ2-2; TRBD2 aligns across 8 bases. Germline V lookup: CDR1 LNHDA, CDR2 SQIVND (reference sequence). CDR3 length: 15 amino acids. The V and J ends lost 3 bases and 1 base, in that order; junction bases with no gene match: 1. DNA of the CDR3: TGTGCCAGTAGTATCCTAGCGGGGAACACCGGGGAGCTGTTTTTT. Translated: CASSILAGNTGELFF. The variable domain in full, with the rest retrieved from reference TRBV19 and TRBJ2-2, is DGGITQSPKYLFRKEGQNVTLSCEQNLNHDAMYWYRQDPGQGLRLIYYSQIVNDFQKGDIAEGYSVSREKKESFPLTVTSAQKNPTAFYLCASSILAGNTGELFFGEGSRLTVL.

The chain links TRBV19 to TRBJ1-3; possibly TRBD1 for D (6 bases). The CDR3 covers 14 residues. CDR1 is LNHDA, CDR2 SQIVND, per germline (reference sequence). Between the trimmed V and J ends, which lost 5 bases and 0 bases, there was a span of 8 bases. The CDR3 DNA follows: TGTGCCAGTAGTCGAGGGGGCTCTGGAAACACCATATATTTT. This sequence encodes CASSRGGSGNTIYF.

This clone was observed once. The CDR3 is CASSLVLGGGAKNIQYF. For the CDR3, the DNA is TGTGCCAGCAGCTTAGTTTTGGGCGGAGGGGCCAAAAACATTCAGTACTTC. V gene TRBV7-9 combines with J gene TRBJ2-4; D perhaps matches TRBD2 (6 bases). V was cut by 1 base and J by 1 base, with 14 bases left in between. CDR1 is SEHNR and CDR2 is FQNEAQ in the germline V gene (reference sequence). The CDR3 runs to 17 residues.

This chain joins TRBV3-1 (or the pseudogene TRBV3-2) and TRBJ1-2; D uncertain. CDR1 is LGHDT and CDR2 is YNNKEL in the germline V gene (reference sequence). This CDR3 has 13 residues. V was clipped by 4 bases and J by 3 bases, with 9 bases between them. The CDR3 sequence: CASSPGRDYGYTF. The CDR3 DNA is TGTGCCAGCAGCCCCGGGCGGGACTATGGCTACACCTTC.

The chain carries TRBV10-2 and TRBJ1-1; 10 bases match TRBD1. The CDR3 runs 15 residues. Germline loops: CDR1 WSHSY, CDR2 SAAADI. The V segment lost 6 bases and the J segment 5 bases; nucleotides outside the gene matches: 9. CDR3 sequence reads: CASREGQGLRTEAFF. Written as DNA, the CDR3 is TGCGCCAGCAGGGAGGGACAGGGGCTTAGGACTGAAGCTTTCTTT.

This clone was seen a single time. CDR3 coding DNA: TGTGCCACCAGTGATGGAGGGGCAGGGCGTCAGCCCCAGCATTTT. This encodes CATSDGGAGRQPQHF. This chain joins TRBV24-1 and TRBJ1-5; D may be TRBD1 (5 bases). CDR3 length: 15 amino acids. Germline CDR1 and CDR2: KGHDR and SFDVKD. V gave up 3 bases and J gave up 6 bases, with 14 bases separating them.

This clone was observed a single time. V usage is TRBV9 and J usage is TRBJ1-5, with no clear D. The germline CDR1 and CDR2 sequences are SGDLS and YYNGEE. Trimming pared 3 bases from V and 2 bases from J, leaving 9 bases between. The CDR3 extends over 14 amino acids. CDR3 nucleotides: TGTGCCAGCAGCGCCGGTTATGGCAATCAGCCCCAGCATTTT. Amino acids: CASSAGYGNQPQHF. Variable domain in full (rest from reference TRBV9 and TRBJ1-5): DSGVTQTPKHLITATGQRVTLRCSPRSGDLSVYWYQQSLDQGLQFLIQYYNGEERAKGNILERFSAQQFPDLHSELNLSSLELGDSALYFCASSAGYGNQPQHFGDGTRLSIL.

This rearrangement joins TRBV19 to TRBJ2-4, with TRBD1 matching over 9 bases. Trimming took 4 bases from V and 7 from J; bases not matched to a gene: 5. CDR1 is LNHDA, CDR2 SQIVND, per germline (reference sequence). The CDR3 contains 14 residues. The CDR3 coding sequence is TGTGCCAGTAGTACCCGACAGGGGGGTAACATTCAGTACTTC. It yields the protein CASSTRQGGNIQYF.

This chain links TRBV28 with TRBJ1-1, with 7 bases identical to TRBD1. The CDR3 consists of 14 residues. V gave up 5 bases and J gave up 1 base; unmatched junction bases: 4. Germline V gives CDR1 MDHEN, CDR2 SYDVKM. The CDR3 spells CASSVRQGNTEAFF. DNA for the CDR3: TGTGCCAGCAGTGTAAGACAGGGGAACACTGAAGCTTTCTTT.

The DNA of the CDR3 is TGTGCCAGCAGTAGGCTCCTGGGTAGCGGGGATACGCAGTATTTT. This sequence encodes CASSRLLGSGDTQYF. The V gene is TRBV28, the J gene TRBJ2-3, with TRBD2 matching 7 bases. This CDR3 has 15 amino acids. Germline CDR1 is MDHEN and CDR2 is SYDVKM. After removal of 5 bases from V and 6 bases from J, the junction contained 11 bases not matched to a gene. The full variable domain, with the rest looked up from reference TRBV28 and TRBJ2-3, is DVKVTQSSRYLVKRTGEKVFLECVQDMDHENMFWYRQDPGLGLRLIYFSYDVKMKEKGDIPEGYSVSREKKERFSLILESASTNQTSMYLCASSRLLGSGDTQYFGPGTRLTVL.

The chain carries TRBV28 and TRBJ2-7, with D possibly TRBD1 on 6 matching bases. There are 16 residues in the CDR3. The ends were cut back, 4 bases at V and 1 base at J, with 17 bases in the middle. The germline V gene has CDR1 MDHEN and CDR2 SYDVKM. Here the CDR3 reads CASSSTLGDISYEQYF. In DNA, the CDR3 is TGTGCCAGCAGTTCGACCCTGGGGGACATATCCTACGAGCAGTACTTC.